This T cell receptor beta chain was sequenced during a study of PD-L1 blockade in urothelial cancer. Time point indicated: peripheral blood 6 weeks after treatment start. Profiling relied on immunoSEQ multiplex PCR, and the TCRdb table lists in-frame clones only, not all of them. Seen here are tens of thousands of clones, 85% to 90% observed once, and the top ten hold about 2.6%. This sequence was found in a man between 60 and 70 years old with urothelial cancer. The sample in question was PBMCs, obtained around atezolizumab (anti-PD-L1) treatment.

CDR3 residues: CAISTWDRVDTQYF. The CDR3 region has the DNA TGTGCCATCAGTACCTGGGACAGGGTAGATACGCAGTATTTT. This chain uses TRBV10-3 with TRBJ2-3; 9 positions match TRBD1. The V segment lost 5 bases and the J segment 5 bases; nucleotides outside the gene matches: 5. The CDR3 is 14 amino acids. Germline assignment: CDR1 ENHRY and CDR2 SYGVKD.